This T cell receptor beta chain was sequenced in a study of OX40 agonist ivuxolimab in advanced cancers. Turning to the study itself: An anti-OX40 (CD134) antibody with agonistic activity, ivuxolimab, was administered to patients. Broader study findings: At 0.1 to 3.0 mg/kg and by week 6, CD4+ and CD8+ T cells in the blood had expanded clonally. Averaged across samples, CD8+ T cells carried more expanded clones than CD4+ did. No determination was made of the antigen specificity of the expanded peripheral T cells.

Clones were read by immunoSEQ multiplex PCR, and TCRdb kept only the in-frame ones, dropping some. The sample has 70,000 to 90,000 clones, 65% to 85% seen once; the top ten hold more than 4%. Turning to this clone: Its antigen remains unidentified.

V gave up 8 bases and J gave up 6 bases, with 15 bases separating them. Germline values: CDR1 MNHEY, CDR2 SMNVEV (reference sequence). This CDR3 region has 13 residues. This receptor was identified in an adult with an advanced solid tumor such as melanoma, head and neck, liver or kidney cancer. The sample consisted of CD4+ or CD8+ T cells sorted from blood, taken in a trial of the OX40 agonist ivuxolimab. The chain couples TRBV27 to TRBJ2-3, with D possibly TRBD1 on 5 matching bases. CDR3: CASYKGIGDTQYF. The CDR3 DNA reads as TGTGCCAGCTATAAGGGGATCGGGGATACGCAGTATTTT.